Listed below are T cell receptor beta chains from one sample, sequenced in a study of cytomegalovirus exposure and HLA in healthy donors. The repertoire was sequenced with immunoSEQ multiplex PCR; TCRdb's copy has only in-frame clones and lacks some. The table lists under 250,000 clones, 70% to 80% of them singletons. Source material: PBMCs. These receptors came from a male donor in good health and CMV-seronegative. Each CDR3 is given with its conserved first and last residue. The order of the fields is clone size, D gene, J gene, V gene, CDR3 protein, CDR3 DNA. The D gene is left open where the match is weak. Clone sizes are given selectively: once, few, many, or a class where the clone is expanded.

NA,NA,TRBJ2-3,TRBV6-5,CASSYSSSTDTQYF,TGTGCCAGCAGTTACTCATCGAGCACAGATACGCAGTATTTT
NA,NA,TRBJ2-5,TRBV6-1,CASSVSGGGGETQYF,TGTGCCAGCAGTGTTTCCGGAGGGGGCGGGGAGACCCAGTACTTC
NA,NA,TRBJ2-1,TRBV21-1,CASSKAKQGHGGSYEQFF,TGTGCCAGCAGCAAAGCAAAACAGGGACACGGCGGGAGCTATGAGCAGTTCTTC
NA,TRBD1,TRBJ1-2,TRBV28,CASSLGGTGAEGYTF,TGTGCCAGCAGTTTGGGCGGGACAGGGGCGGAAGGCTACACCTTC
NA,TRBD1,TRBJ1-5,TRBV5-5,CASSFAGGRQPQHF,TGTGCCAGCAGCTTCGCAGGGGGCAGGCAGCCCCAGCATTTT
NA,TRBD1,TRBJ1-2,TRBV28,CASSLSGTGDGYTF,TGTGCCAGCAGTTTATCTGGGACAGGGGATGGCTACACCTTC
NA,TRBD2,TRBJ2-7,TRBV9,CASSVGTSGRAIRYEQYF,TGTGCCAGCAGCGTAGGGACTAGCGGGAGGGCCATTCGCTACGAGCAGTACTTC
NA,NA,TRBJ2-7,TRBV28,CASSLLAGPREQYF,TGTGCCAGCAGTTTACTTGCAGGTCCGAGAGAGCAGTACTTC
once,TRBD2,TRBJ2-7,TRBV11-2,CASSRPGTSAYEQYF,TGTGCCAGCAGCCGACCCGGGACTAGCGCCTACGAGCAGTACTTC
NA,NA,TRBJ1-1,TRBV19,CASSMKGDTEAFF,TGTGCCAGTAGTATGAAGGGGGACACTGAAGCTTTCTTT
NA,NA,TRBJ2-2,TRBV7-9,CSSSPSSGELFF,TGTTCCAGCAGCCCGTCTAGCGGGGAGCTGTTTTTT
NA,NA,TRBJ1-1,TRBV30,CAWSLRMNTEAFF,TGTGCCTGGAGTCTCCGTATGAACACTGAAGCTTTCTTT
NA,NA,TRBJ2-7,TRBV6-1,CASRASALNEQYF,TGTGCCAGCAGGGCCAGTGCCCTCAACGAGCAGTACTTC
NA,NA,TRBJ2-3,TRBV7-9,CASSPLGGSTDTQYF,TGTGCCAGCAGCCCTTTAGGCGGTAGCACAGATACGCAGTATTTT
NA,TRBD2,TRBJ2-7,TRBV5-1,CASSLWTSGSSYEQYF,TGCGCCAGCAGCTTGTGGACTAGCGGGAGCTCCTACGAGCAGTACTTC